This T cell receptor beta chain was observed in a study of cytotoxic CD8 clonotypes in ibrutinib-treated CLL (dated by TCRdb to about 2021). About the full investigation: The cohort included more than 14 treatment-naive and roughly 10 relapsed/refractory patients; about 17 were IGHV unmutated. On average, each sample had 255,043 productive templates and tens of thousands of productive rearrangements. Response samples were obtained after a median of around 11 months of treatment, with a range of roughly 6 to 40 months. Cryopreserved peripheral blood mononuclear cells were obtained prior to treatment, at the time of response, and at either disease progression or sustained remission. Of the roughly 86 people in the trial, roughly 27 had longitudinal samples available. Patients were still on ibrutinib when every remission and progressive disease sample was collected. Partial responses were observed in about 25 patients and complete responses in 2; after a median follow-up of roughly 62 months, remission was maintained in approximately 14 patients and progression was observed in roughly twelve. Overall results and qualifications from the work: Sampling times were not matched between sustained-remission and progressing patients, and lymph node repertoires were not studied. Public clonotypes were found to be uncommon and were observed to contract or remain stable during treatment; the increase in clonality was shown to reflect expansion of private clonotypes at ibrutinib response. Clonality rose at ibrutinib response, remained stable during sustained remission, and dropped back toward baseline at progression. Baseline clonality was found to be higher than that of age-matched healthy donors and was strongly correlated with circulating CD8+ T-cell counts.

The sample's time point label, in plain terms: roughly 25 months on ibrutinib. Approximately 2 micrograms of genomic DNA were extracted from cryopreserved PBMCs for TCR beta library preparation. Longitudinal blood samples from CLL patients on ibrutinib monotherapy were analyzed using high-throughput TCR beta sequencing. Patients were enrolled in a phase 2 open-label single-center ibrutinib monotherapy trial. The goal of deep resolution MiSeq sequencing was a depth between 1 in 1 million and 1 in 200,000 T cells, and coverage averaged 10x per clonotype. The immunoSEQ hsTCRB Kit was used to generate the TCR beta libraries. In the original analysis: ImmunoSEQ Data Assistant and ImmunoSEQ Analyzer were used for data analysis, and V, D and J genes were assigned according to IMGT definitions. Clonality, which ranges from 0 to 1, was calculated as one minus the normalized Shannon entropy of productive rearrangement frequencies. Only overrepresented clonotypes making up at least 0.05% of each patient's repertoire were included in the public clonotype analysis. Roughly 13 repertoires from age-matched healthy donors, obtained from immuneACCESS, served as clonality controls. TCRdb re-hosts the immuneACCESS table, in-frame sequences only. Its copies lack some clones; in the studies checked, an unresolved V gene accounts for under half of them, and the cause for the rest is not known. That table gives V, J and clone size, and the DNA gave D and trimming. The sample has tens of thousands of clones on record, approximately 52% of them singletons. Jointly, the top ten make up over 20% of the sample.

V and J are truncated by 3 bases and 10 bases respectively, leaving an intervening sequence of 15 bases. From a lookup of the germline V gene, CDR1 and CDR2 are MNHEY and SVGAGI. The CDR3 holds 13 amino acids from the cysteine to the phenylalanine. Only the CDR3 portion is preserved as DNA: 39 bases, with reading frame beginning at the first base. Only a few counts were recorded for this clone. Its target antigen remains unknown. Base qualities are not recorded, but no much larger clone differs from it by a single base. This sequence originates from a human donor with chronic lymphocytic leukemia. The input for sequencing was PBMCs, taken after 24 months of ibrutinib treatment. The rearranged chain carries TRBV6-5 and TRBJ1-2, with TRBD1 tentatively as D gene (6 bases match). The DNA reads TGTGCCAGCAGTTATGTTGACAGGAGCTACTACACCTTC. It translates as CASSYVDRSYYTF.